Following are 5 T cell receptor beta chains from one sample sequenced in a study of T cell responses to AZD1222 COVID-19 vaccine. Only in-frame clones appear in the TCRdb table, and some are missing; sequencing was by immunoSEQ multiplex PCR. Of around 150,000 clones listed, about 93% are singletons. This material consisted of peripheral blood, taken 28 days after the second AZD1222 dose. The source of these receptors is an adult who received the AZD1222 COVID-19 vaccine.

In DNA, the CDR3 is TGTGCCAGCAGTTTAGGCAAGGGGGGTATGGAACTGTTTTTT. Translating it yields CASSLGKGGMELFF. V is TRBV28 and J is TRBJ1-4, with a tentative D call TRBD1 (6 bases). This CDR3 contains 14 residues. Trimming cost V 2 bases and J 12 bases, with 16 bases left between them. From germline, CDR1 is MDHEN and CDR2 SYDVKM. Complete variable domain (other parts from reference TRBV28 and TRBJ1-4): DVKVTQSSRYLVKRTGEKVFLECVQDMDHENMFWYRQDPGLGLRLIYFSYDVKMKEKGDIPEGYSVSREKKERFSLILESASTNQTSMYLCASSLGKGGMELFFGSGTQLSVL.

The chain has TRBV15 and TRBJ1-2; D is ambiguous. Trimming took 0 bases from V and 3 from J, leaving 14 bases between them. This CDR3 contains 16 residues. Per the germline V gene, CDR1 is LNHNV and CDR2 is YYDKDF (reference sequence). CDR3 sequence: CATSRDRLSGYYGYTF. CDR3 nucleotides: TGTGCCACCAGCAGAGATCGCCTTTCAGGCTACTATGGCTACACCTTC. Based on the CDR3 plus reference TRBV15 and TRBJ1-2, the full variable domain is DAMVIQNPRYQVTQFGKPVTLSCSQTLNHNVMYWYQQKSSQAPKLLFHYYDKDFNNEADTPDNFQSRRPNTSFCFLDIRSPGLGDTAMYLCATSRDRLSGYYGYTFGSGTRLTVV.

The chain combines TRBV7-3 with TRBJ1-1; tentative D call: TRBD1 (6 bases). V was shortened by 2 bases and J by 3 bases, with 10 bases between the two germline ends. Germline lookup yields CDR1 SGHTA and CDR2 FQGTGA. CDR3 length equals 14 residues. CDR3 sequence reads: CASSLGGGDTEAFF. The CDR3 nucleotides read TGTGCCAGCAGCTTAGGGGGCGGGGACACTGAAGCTTTCTTT.

This chain links TRBV6-1 with TRBJ2-2; D gene uncertain. The CDR3 sequence is 13 residues long. Germline CDR1 reads MNHNS; CDR2 reads SASEGT. Deletions cut 4 bases from V and 5 bases from J, with 8 bases between. The CDR3 sequence: CASSVTATGELFF. CDR3 in DNA: TGTGCCAGCAGTGTAACAGCGACCGGGGAGCTGTTTTTT.

The V and J genes are TRBV18 and TRBJ1-2; D not certain. The CDR3 spans 14 residues. Germline V CDR1 and CDR2: KGHSH, LQKENI. V lost 3 bases, J lost 7 bases, and 15 bases lay in between. CDR3 bases: TGTGCCAGCTCACCTTTTGGAGAGACGGGTGGCTACACCTTC. Its protein is CASSPFGETGGYTF.